The rows below give T cell receptor beta chains drawn from one sample of a study of T cell responses to AZD1222 COVID-19 vaccine. Repertoires were generated with immunoSEQ multiplex PCR, while TCRdb's copy carries only in-frame clones and drops some. In the table there are approximately 150,000 clones, about nine tenths of which are singletons. Sample: peripheral blood, taken 28 days after the second AZD1222 dose. These receptors all come from an adult who received the AZD1222 COVID-19 vaccine. Each CDR3 is given with its conserved first and last residue. The D gene is left open where the match is weak.

V gene	D gene	J gene	CDR3 DNA	CDR3 protein
TRBV6-2/TRBV6-3	TRBD2	TRBJ2-1	TGTGCCAGCAGTAGTAGCGGGGACTCCTACAATGAGCAGTTCTTC	CASSSSGDSYNEQFF
TRBV6-5	TRBD1	TRBJ2-7	TGTGCCACGACAGGGTCCTACGAGCAGTACTTC	CATTGSYEQYF
TRBV7-2	TRBD2	TRBJ2-3	TGTGCCAGCAGCTTAGCGCGAGCGGGAGCCACAGATACGCAGTATTTT	CASSLARAGATDTQYF
TRBV6-5	TRBD1	TRBJ1-1	TGTGCCAGCAAGGCAGGGGGCCTGAACACTGAAGCTTTCTTT	CASKAGGLNTEAFF
TRBV4-3	NA	TRBJ2-5	TGCGCCAGCAGCCAACGAGTTCCAGCAGGACTCCAAGAGACCCAGTACTTC	CASSQRVPAGLQETQYF
TRBV6-4	TRBD2	TRBJ2-5	TGTGCCAGCAGGACAGGAGGAGGAAGGAGCGGGGGGGTAGAGACCCAGTACTTC	CASRTGGGRSGGVETQYF
TRBV11-3	NA	TRBJ2-7	TGTGCCAGCAGCCCACCCTTCGGGTACGAGCAGTACTTC	CASSPPFGYEQYF
TRBV2	NA	TRBJ1-5	TGTGCCAGCAGGAACCAGGGATTATCTCAGCCCCAGCATTTT	CASRNQGLSQPQHF
TRBV7-2	NA	TRBJ2-3	TGTGCCAGCAGCTTAGGGCGGGATGCGCAGTATTTT	CASSLGRDAQYF
TRBV9	NA	TRBJ2-5	TGTGCCAGCAGCGTAGATCTGGGGATAGTAGAGACCCAGTACTTC	CASSVDLGIVETQYF
TRBV10-3	TRBD2	TRBJ2-1	TGTGCCATCAGTGAAGACGCAGCGGGAGGAGGGATGGATGAGCAGTTCTTC	CAISEDAAGGGMDEQFF